What follows describes a single T cell receptor (beta chain). As processed by the authors: Nucleated cell counts were estimated from reference gene primer amplification. The data were produced by immunoSEQ multiplex PCR, yet TCRdb's version contains in-frame clones alone and is incomplete. The V and J calls and the clone size are those of that table, but D and trimming were determined from the DNA. The top ten clones hold about a fifth of a sample with 55,000 to 75,000 clones, around 77% of them seen once. The data belong to a study of blood T cell repertoires in COVID-19. In the study overall: Specimens from acute and convalescent COVID-19 originated in the United States, Italy and Spain. T cells, B-cell-depleted T cells, or PBMCs provided the cDNA or gDNA that served as material.

This TCR derives from an elderly man with active or convalescent COVID-19. The sequenced sample consisted of peripheral blood.

The CDR3 here is CASSPGGTGAIGYTF. The CDR3 DNA reads as TGCGCCAGCAGCCCCGGGGGGACAGGGGCCATTGGCTACACCTTC. The rearrangement links TRBV5-1 to TRBJ1-2; 10 bases align to TRBD1. After removal of 4 bases from V and 7 bases from J, the junction contained 10 bases not matched to a gene. The CDR3 covers 15 residues. Germline V gene data show CDR1 as SGHRS and CDR2 as YFSETQ.